This T cell receptor (beta chain) originates from a study of beta chain features in type 1 diabetes. This clone has more than one count but fewer than ten. CDR3 size: 14 residues. From germline, CDR1 is MNHEY and CDR2 SMNVEV (reference sequence). V lost 3 bases to trimming and J lost 5 bases, with 13 bases between them. Of the isolated RNA, all was reverse transcribed, and so the sequenced material was expressed TCRB transcripts. Profiled with immunoSEQ multiplex PCR; TCRdb holds only in-frame clones, not every one. Of about 360,000 clones in the sample, about 12% were seen once. The material sequenced was naive CD4+ T cells from blood. The chain joins TRBV27 to TRBJ2-5; no clear D. The receptor's source is a man between 18 and 29 years old in good health. The CDR3 sequence is CASSFTVSGETQYF. The CDR3 DNA reads as TGTGCCAGCAGTTTTACGGTTTCCGGGGAGACCCAGTACTTC.